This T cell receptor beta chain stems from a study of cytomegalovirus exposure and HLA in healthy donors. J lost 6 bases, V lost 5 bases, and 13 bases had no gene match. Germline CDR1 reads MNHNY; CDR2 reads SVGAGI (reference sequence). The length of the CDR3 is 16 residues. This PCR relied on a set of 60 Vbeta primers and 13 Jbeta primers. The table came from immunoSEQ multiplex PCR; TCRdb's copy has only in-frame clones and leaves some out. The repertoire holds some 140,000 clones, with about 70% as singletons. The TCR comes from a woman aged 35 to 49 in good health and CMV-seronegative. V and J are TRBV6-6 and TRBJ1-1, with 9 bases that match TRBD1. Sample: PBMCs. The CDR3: CASSLPLQGAVAEAFF. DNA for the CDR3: TGTGCCAGCAGTCTCCCCTTACAGGGGGCGGTGGCTGAAGCTTTCTTT.